Detailed here is one T cell receptor (beta chain). The record originates from a study of blood T cell repertoires in COVID-19. The study drew participants aged about 18 to 89 years from approximately 23 US areas. Assignments of participants to cohorts depended upon their own reported clinical history. The repertoire was sequenced with immunoSEQ multiplex PCR; TCRdb's copy has only in-frame clones and lacks some. The sample consists of about 130,000 clones, about 80% of them appearing once. The CDR3 is 15 residues long. Germline CDR1 SGDLS, CDR2 YYNGEE. The V segment lost 2 bases and the J segment 5 bases; nucleotides outside the gene matches: 6.

This chain joins TRBV9 and TRBJ1-2; 10 nucleotides agree with TRBD1. Sequences were obtained from PBMCs or T cells enriched from blood (not recorded which). This receptor was obtained from a man between 40 and 49 years old with acute COVID-19. CDR3 in DNA: TGTGCCAGCAGCGTCGGGACAGGGGATCGGTATGGCTACACCTTC. Translated, it gives CASSVGTGDRYGYTF.